The clone carrying this T cell receptor (beta chain) was seen once. In the PCR, 60 Vbeta and 13 Jbeta primers were used. Clones were read by immunoSEQ multiplex PCR, and TCRdb kept only the in-frame ones, dropping some. The table has 200,000 to 250,000 clones, roughly 80% seen once. This sample is drawn from a study of cytomegalovirus exposure and HLA in healthy donors. J gave up 0 bases and V 6 bases, and 5 bases lay outside the gene matches. CDR3 length: 15 amino acids. Per germline, CDR1 KGHSH and CDR2 LQKENI. The J gene is TRBJ2-1, the V gene TRBV18; TRBD2 matches at 7 bases. This TCR was recovered from a woman aged 40 to 50 in good health and CMV-seronegative. What was sequenced was PBMCs. The CDR3 nucleotides are TGTGCCAGCTCCCGCGGCGGGAGCTCCTACAATGAGCAGTTCTTC. Translating gives CASSRGGSSYNEQFF.